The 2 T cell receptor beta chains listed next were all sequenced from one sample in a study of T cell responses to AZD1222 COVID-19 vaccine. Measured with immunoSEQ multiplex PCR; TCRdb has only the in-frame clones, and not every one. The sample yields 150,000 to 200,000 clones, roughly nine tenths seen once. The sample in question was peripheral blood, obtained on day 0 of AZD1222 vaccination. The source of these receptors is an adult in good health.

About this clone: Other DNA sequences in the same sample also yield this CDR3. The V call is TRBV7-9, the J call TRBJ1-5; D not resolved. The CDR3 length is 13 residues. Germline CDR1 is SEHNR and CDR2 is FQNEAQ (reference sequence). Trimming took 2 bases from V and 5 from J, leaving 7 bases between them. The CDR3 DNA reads TGTGCCAGCAGCTTAACGGATTATCAGCCCCAGCATTTT. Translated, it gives CASSLTDYQPQHF. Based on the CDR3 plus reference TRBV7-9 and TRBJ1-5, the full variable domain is DTGVSQNPRHKITKRGQNVTFRCDPISEHNRLYWYRQTLGQGPEFLTYFQNEAQLEKSRLLSDRFSAERPKGSFSTLEIQRTEQGDSAMYLCASSLTDYQPQHFGDGTRLSIL.

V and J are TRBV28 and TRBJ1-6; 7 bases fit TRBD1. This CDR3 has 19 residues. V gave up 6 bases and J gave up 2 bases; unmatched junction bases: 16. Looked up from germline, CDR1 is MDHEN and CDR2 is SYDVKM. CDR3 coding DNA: TGTGCCAGCAGCTTGACAGGGAGTGGATTCAAAACCTATAATTCACCCCTCCACTTT. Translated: CASSLTGSGFKTYNSPLHF.